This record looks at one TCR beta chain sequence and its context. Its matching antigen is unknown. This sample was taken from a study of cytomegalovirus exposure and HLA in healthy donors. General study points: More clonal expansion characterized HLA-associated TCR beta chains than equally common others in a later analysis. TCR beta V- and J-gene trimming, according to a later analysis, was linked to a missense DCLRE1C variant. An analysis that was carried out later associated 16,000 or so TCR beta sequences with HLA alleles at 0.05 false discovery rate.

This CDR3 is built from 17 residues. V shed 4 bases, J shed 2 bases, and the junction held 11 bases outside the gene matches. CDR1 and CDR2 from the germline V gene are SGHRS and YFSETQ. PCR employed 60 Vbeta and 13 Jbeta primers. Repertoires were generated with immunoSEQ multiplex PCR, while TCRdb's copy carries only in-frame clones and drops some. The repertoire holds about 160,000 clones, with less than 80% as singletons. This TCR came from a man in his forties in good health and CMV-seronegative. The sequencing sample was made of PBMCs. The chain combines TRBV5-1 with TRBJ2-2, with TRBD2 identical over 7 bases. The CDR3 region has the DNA TGCGCCAGCAGCGCCCCCGTAGGCGGGAGTAACACCGGGGAGCTGTTTTTT. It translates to CASSAPVGGSNTGELFF.